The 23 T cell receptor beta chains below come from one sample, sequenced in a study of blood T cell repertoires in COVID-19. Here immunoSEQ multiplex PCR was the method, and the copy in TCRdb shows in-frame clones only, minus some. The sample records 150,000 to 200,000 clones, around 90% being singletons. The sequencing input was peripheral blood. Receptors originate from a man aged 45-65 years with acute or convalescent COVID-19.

CDR3 coding DNA: TGTGCCAGCAGCACCCTGTCAGGGGTAAGGGTCTTCCATCAAGAGACCCAGTACTTC. Encoded protein: CASSTLSGVRVFHQETQYF. The genes are TRBV7-9 and TRBJ2-5, with a possible D match to TRBD1 (6 bases). CDR1 is SEHNR and CDR2 is FQNEAQ in the germline V gene (reference sequence). The CDR3 length is 19 residues. Trimming took 5 bases from V and 2 from J, leaving 27 bases between them.

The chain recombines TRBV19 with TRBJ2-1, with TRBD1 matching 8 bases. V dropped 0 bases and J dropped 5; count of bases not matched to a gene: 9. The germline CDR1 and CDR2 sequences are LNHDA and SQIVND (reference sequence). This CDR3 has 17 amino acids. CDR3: CASSIDLRTGRNNEQFF. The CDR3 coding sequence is TGTGCCAGTAGTATAGATCTCCGGACAGGGAGAAACAATGAGCAGTTCTTC.

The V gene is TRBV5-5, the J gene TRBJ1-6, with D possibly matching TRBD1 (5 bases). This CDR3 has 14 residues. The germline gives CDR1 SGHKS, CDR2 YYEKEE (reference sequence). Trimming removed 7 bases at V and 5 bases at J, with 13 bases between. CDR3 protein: CASLLAGNNSPLHF. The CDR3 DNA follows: TGTGCCAGCCTACTGGCAGGGAATAATTCACCCCTCCACTTT. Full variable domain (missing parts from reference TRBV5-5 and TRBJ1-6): DAGVTQSPTHLIKTRGQQVTLRCSPISGHKSVSWYQQVLGQGPQFIFQYYEKEERGRGNFPDRFSARQFPNYSSELNVNALLLGDSALYLCASLLAGNNSPLHFGNGTRLTVT.

The CDR3 bases are TGTGCCAGCAGTGTTCCCGGGGGGGACTACACAGATACGCAGTATTTT. Translated: CASSVPGGDYTDTQYF. The rearrangement links TRBV2 to TRBJ2-3, with 8 bases identical to TRBD2. CDR3 length: 16 amino acids. From germline, CDR1 is SNHLY and CDR2 FYNNEI. The ends lost 4 bases at V and 2 bases at J; junction bases unmatched: 8.

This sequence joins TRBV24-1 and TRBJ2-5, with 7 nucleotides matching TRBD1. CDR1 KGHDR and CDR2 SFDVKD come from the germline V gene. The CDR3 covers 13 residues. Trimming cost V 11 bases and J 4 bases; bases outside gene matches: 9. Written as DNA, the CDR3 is TGTGCCATCCGGGACAGTGAGGCAGAGACCCAGTACTTC. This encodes CAIRDSEAETQYF.

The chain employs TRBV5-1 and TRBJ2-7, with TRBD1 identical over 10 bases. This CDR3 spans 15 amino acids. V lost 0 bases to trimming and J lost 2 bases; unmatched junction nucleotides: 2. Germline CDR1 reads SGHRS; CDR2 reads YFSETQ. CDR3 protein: CASSLGQGAAYEQYF. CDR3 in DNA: TGCGCCAGCAGCTTGGGACAGGGGGCCGCCTACGAGCAGTACTTC.

Here the CDR3 DNA reads TGTGCCAGTAGGACGACTAGCGGTGGAGCAGATACGCAGTATTTT. This codes for CASRTTSGGADTQYF. J is TRBJ2-3 and V is TRBV19; TRBD2 matches at 9 bases. The J segment lost 4 bases and the V segment lost 6 bases, leaving 8 bases of the junction unmatched. Germline V lookup: CDR1 LNHDA, CDR2 SQIVND (reference sequence). This CDR3 spans 15 amino acids.

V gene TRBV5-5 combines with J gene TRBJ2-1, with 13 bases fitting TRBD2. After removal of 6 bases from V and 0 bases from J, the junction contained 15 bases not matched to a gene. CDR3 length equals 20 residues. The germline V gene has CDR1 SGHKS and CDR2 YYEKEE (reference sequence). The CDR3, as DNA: TGTGCCAGCAAAACCCTCGGGACTAGCGGGAAGGAGGGCTCCTACAATGAGCAGTTCTTC. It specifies CASKTLGTSGKEGSYNEQFF.

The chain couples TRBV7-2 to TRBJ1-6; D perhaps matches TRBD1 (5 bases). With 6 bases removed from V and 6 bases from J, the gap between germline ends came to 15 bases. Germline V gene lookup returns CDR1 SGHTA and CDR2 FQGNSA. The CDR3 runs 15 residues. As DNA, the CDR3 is TGTGCCAGCAGATCTCGTGGAGGGACTAATTCACCCCTCCACTTT. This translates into CASRSRGGTNSPLHF.

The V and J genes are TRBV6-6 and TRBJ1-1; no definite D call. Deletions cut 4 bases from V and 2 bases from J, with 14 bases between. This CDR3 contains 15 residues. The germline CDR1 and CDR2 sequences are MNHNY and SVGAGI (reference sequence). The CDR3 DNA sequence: TGTGCCAGCAGTTCCTCGTCAGCGAGTAACACTGAAGCTTTCTTT. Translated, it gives CASSSSSASNTEAFF.

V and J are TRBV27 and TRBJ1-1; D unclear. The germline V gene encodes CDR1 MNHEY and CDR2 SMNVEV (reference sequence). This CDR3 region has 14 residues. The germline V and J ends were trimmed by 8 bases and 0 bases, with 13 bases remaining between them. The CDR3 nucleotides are TGTGCCAGCGCCCGAGGAGGCTTGAACACTGAAGCTTTCTTT. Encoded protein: CASARGGLNTEAFF.

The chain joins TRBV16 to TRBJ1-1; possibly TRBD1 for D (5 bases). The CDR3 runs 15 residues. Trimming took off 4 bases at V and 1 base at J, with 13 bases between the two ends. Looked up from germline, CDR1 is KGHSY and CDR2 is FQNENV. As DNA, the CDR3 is TGTGCCAGCAGCCGCGGGACGCTCTGGAACACTGAAGCTTTCTTT. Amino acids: CASSRGTLWNTEAFF.

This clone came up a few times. The CDR3 region is CSASSGLQETQYF. The CDR3 region has the DNA TGCAGTGCTAGTTCGGGACTCCAAGAGACCCAGTACTTC. This chain uses TRBV20-1 with TRBJ2-5, with D perhaps TRBD2 (6 bases). V was cut by 3 bases and J by 1 base, with 9 bases left in between. CDR1 is DFQATT, CDR2 SNEGSKA, per germline (reference sequence). This CDR3 comprises 13 residues.

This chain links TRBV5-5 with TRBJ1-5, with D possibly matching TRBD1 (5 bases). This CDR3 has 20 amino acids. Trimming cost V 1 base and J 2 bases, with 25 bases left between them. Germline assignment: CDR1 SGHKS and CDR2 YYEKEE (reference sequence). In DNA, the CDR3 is TGTGCCAGCAGCTTGTACCCCCCCAGGGTCGGGGGAGACGGCAATCAGCCCCAGCATTTT. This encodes CASSLYPPRVGGDGNQPQHF.

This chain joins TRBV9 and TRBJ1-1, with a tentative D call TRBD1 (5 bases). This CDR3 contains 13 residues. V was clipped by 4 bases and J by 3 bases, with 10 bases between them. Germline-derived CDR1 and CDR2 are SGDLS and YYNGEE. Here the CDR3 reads CASSPGQDTEAFF. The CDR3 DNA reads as TGTGCCAGCAGCCCCGGACAAGACACTGAAGCTTTCTTT.

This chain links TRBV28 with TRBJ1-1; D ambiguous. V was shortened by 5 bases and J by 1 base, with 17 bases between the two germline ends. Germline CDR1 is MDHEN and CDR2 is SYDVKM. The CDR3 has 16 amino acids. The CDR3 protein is CASSPARQGWNTEAFF. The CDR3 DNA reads TGTGCCAGCAGTCCCGCAAGACAAGGTTGGAACACTGAAGCTTTCTTT.

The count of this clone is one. CDR3 DNA sequence: TGTGCCAGCAGTTACGAGGAACCCAATCAGCCCCAGCATTTT. This sequence encodes CASSYEEPNQPQHF. The V gene is TRBV6-6, the J gene TRBJ1-5; D remains unclear. Trimming removed 2 bases at V and 3 bases at J, with 8 bases between. Germline V gene data show CDR1 as MNHNY and CDR2 as SVGAGI (reference sequence). This CDR3 contains 14 residues.

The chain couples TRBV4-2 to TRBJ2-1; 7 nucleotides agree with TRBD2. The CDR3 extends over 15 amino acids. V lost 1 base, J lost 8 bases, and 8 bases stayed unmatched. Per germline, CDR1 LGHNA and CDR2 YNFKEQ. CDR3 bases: TGTGCCAGCAGCCAAGCCCCGAGGGCGGGGGATGAGCAGTTCTTC. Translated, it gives CASSQAPRAGDEQFF.

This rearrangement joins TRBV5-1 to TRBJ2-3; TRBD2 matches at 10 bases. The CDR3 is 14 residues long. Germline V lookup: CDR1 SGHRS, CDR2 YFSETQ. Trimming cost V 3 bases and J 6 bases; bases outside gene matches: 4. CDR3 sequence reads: CASSYGLAADTQYF. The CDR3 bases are TGCGCCAGCAGCTATGGACTAGCGGCGGATACGCAGTATTTT.

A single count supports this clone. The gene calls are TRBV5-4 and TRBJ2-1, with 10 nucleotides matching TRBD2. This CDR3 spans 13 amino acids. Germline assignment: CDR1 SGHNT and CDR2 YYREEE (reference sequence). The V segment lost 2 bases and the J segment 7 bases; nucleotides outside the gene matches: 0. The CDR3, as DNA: TGTGCCAGCAGCTTTAGCGGGGGGAATGAGCAGTTCTTC. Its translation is CASSFSGGNEQFF.

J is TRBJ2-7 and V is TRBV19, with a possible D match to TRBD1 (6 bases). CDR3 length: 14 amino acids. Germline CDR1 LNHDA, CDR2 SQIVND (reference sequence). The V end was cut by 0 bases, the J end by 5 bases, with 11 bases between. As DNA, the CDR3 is TGTGCCAGTAGTATAGAGCACAGGGATGACGAGCAGTACTTC. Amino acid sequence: CASSIEHRDDEQYF. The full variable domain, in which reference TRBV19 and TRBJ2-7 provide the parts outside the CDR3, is DGGITQSPKYLFRKEGQNVTLSCEQNLNHDAMYWYRQDPGQGLRLIYYSQIVNDFQKGDIAEGYSVSREKKESFPLTVTSAQKNPTAFYLCASSIEHRDDEQYFGPGTRLTVT.

The DNA of the CDR3 is TGTGCCAGCAGTTACGGCAGGGTGCCCTACGAGCAGTACTTC. Translation: CASSYGRVPYEQYF. The chain joins TRBV6-6 to TRBJ2-7; TRBD1 is a possible D gene (5 bases). The CDR3 is 14 residues long. The germline V gene encodes CDR1 MNHNY and CDR2 SVGAGI (reference sequence). Deletions cut 2 bases from V and 2 bases from J, with 10 bases between.

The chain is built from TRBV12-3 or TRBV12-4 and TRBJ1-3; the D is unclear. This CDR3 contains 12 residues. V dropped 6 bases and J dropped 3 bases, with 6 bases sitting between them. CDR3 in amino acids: CASSDSGNTIYF. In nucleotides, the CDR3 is TGTGCCAGCAGCGATAGTGGAAACACCATATATTTT.